The 7 T cell receptor beta chains below come from one sample, sequenced in a study of glioma-infiltrating T cells. Amplification of TCR alpha and beta CDR3 regions from RNA used iRepertoire nested multiplex PCR. A single record per CDR3 protein comes from TCRdb applying MiXCR to the multiplex PCR reads. The sample contains about 140,000 distinct CDR3 sequences, roughly 43% of which appear only once. Sequencing was carried out using glioma tissue, nonneoplastic brain tissue, or PBMCs (not recorded which). These receptors originate from a human donor with low-grade glioma or glioblastoma, undergoing nonglioma brain surgery, or in good health (not recorded which).

The chain uses TRBV29-1 and TRBJ1-2; D is uncertain. CDR1 and CDR2 (germline): SQVTM, ANQGSEA. V lost 2 bases, J lost 1 base, and 5 bases lay in between. This CDR3 region has 12 residues. The CDR3 loop is CSVENYNYGYTF. The CDR3 bases are TGCAGCGTTGAAAACTATAACTATGGCTACACCTTC.

V usage is TRBV7-2 and J usage is TRBJ2-1; D gene unclear. Germline V CDR1 and CDR2: SGHTA, FQGNSA. CDR3 length equals 14 residues. Trimming pared 5 bases from V and 8 bases from J, leaving 16 bases between. CDR3 sequence reads: CASSRPGSGDEQFF. The CDR3 bases are TGTGCCAGCAGCCGTCCCGGTAGTGGAGATGAGCAGTTCTTC. Filled out from reference TRBV7-2 and TRBJ2-1, the complete variable domain reads GAGVSQSPSNKVTEKGKDVELRCDPISGHTALYWYRQSLGQGLEFLIYFQGNSAPDKSGLPSDRFSAERTGGSVSTLTIQRTQQEDSAVYLCASSRPGSGDEQFFGPGTRLTVL.

This clonotype was seen a handful of times. This rearrangement joins TRBV6-1 to TRBJ2-7; D is ambiguous. This CDR3 spans 12 amino acids. CDR1 and CDR2 from the germline V gene are MNHNS and SASEGT. V lost 5 bases and J 3 bases, leaving 8 bases between the germline ends. The CDR3 DNA reads TGTGCCAGCAGTTCGGCCAGCTACGAGCAGTACTTC. Its protein is CASSSASYEQYF.

The chain is built from TRBV6-2 or TRBV6-3 and TRBJ1-1, with unresolved D. This CDR3 spans 12 amino acids. Trimming removed 4 bases at V and 8 bases at J, with 11 bases between. The V gene's germline CDR1 is MNHEY and CDR2 SVGEGT. CDR3 coding DNA: TGTGCCAGCAGTTCTCTACCAAGGGAAGCTTTCTTT. Its translation: CASSSLPREAFF.

The V call is TRBV6-2 or TRBV6-3, the J call TRBJ2-7; D call uncertain. CDR1 and CDR2 (germline): MNHEY, SVGEGT. The CDR3 extends over 13 amino acids. Trimming took off 1 base at V and 2 bases at J, with 6 bases between the two ends. CDR3 coding DNA: TGTGCCAGCAGTTACTTCGCTACCTACGAGCAGTACTTC. Its translation is CASSYFATYEQYF.

The chain links TRBV5-1 to TRBJ1-1; D ambiguous. Trimming shortened V by 1 base and J by 0 bases, and 7 bases separated the two germline ends. Germline CDR1 SGHRS, CDR2 YFSETQ. The CDR3 loop spans 14 amino acids. DNA of the CDR3: TGCGCCAGCAGCTTGCAGATAATGAACACTGAAGCTTTCTTT. It encodes CASSLQIMNTEAFF.

This clonotype was seen repeatedly, ten times or more. The rearrangement uses TRBV2 and TRBJ2-3; D gene unclear. This CDR3 is built from 12 residues. CDR1 is SNHLY, CDR2 FYNNEI, per germline. Trimming removed 7 bases from V and 2 bases from J, with 7 bases in between. The CDR3 reads CASTQYTDTQYF. The CDR3 coding sequence is TGTGCCAGCACGCAGTACACAGATACGCAGTATTTT.